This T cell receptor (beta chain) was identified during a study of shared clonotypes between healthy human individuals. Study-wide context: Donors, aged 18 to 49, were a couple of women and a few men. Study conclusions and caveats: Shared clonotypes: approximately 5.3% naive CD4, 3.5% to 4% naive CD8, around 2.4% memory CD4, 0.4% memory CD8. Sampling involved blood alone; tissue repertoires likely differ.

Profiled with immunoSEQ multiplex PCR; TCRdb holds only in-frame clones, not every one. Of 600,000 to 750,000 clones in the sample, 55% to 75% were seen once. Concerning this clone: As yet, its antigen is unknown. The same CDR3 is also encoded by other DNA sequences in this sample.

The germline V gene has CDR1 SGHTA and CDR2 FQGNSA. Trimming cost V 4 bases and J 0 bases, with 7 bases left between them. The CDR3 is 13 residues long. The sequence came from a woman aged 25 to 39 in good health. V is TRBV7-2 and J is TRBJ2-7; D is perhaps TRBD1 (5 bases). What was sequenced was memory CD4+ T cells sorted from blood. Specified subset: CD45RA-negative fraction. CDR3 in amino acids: CASSSDSSYEQYF. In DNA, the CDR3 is TGTGCCAGCAGCTCAGACAGCTCCTACGAGCAGTACTTC. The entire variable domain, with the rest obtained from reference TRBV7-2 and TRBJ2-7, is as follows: GAGVSQSPSNKVTEKGKDVELRCDPISGHTALYWYRQSLGQGLEFLIYFQGNSAPDKSGLPSDRFSAERTGGSVSTLTIQRTQQEDSAVYLCASSSDSSYEQYFGPGTRLTVT.